Following are 23 T cell receptor beta chains from one sample sequenced in a study of CD8+ T cells in alopecia areata. Documented treatment: oral pan-JAK inhibitor, 5-10 mg twice daily. As the sequencing template, cDNA was produced by extracting RNA and reverse transcribing it. The repertoire was sequenced with immunoSEQ multiplex PCR; TCRdb's copy has only in-frame clones and lacks some. The repertoire holds 190,000 or so clones, 58% seen once, with roughly 12% in the top ten. This specimen was CD8+ T cells sorted from blood, taken at week 24, from a patient treated with tofacitinib. These receptors were obtained from a human donor with alopecia areata.

V usage is TRBV7-9 and J usage is TRBJ2-1; 10 positions match TRBD2. Trimming at V came to 5 bases and at J to 0 bases, leaving 10 bases not matched to a gene. CDR1 SEHNR and CDR2 FQNEAQ come from the germline V gene (reference sequence). This CDR3 has 18 amino acids. As DNA, the CDR3 is TGTGCCAGCAGCGGTCCTAGCGGGGGTTATAGCTCCTACAATGAGCAGTTCTTC. This codes for CASSGPSGGYSSYNEQFF.

This chain joins TRBV13 and TRBJ1-1, with D possibly being TRBD1 (6 bases). V was clipped by 0 bases and J by 4 bases, with 12 bases between them. The CDR3 has 15 residues. Per germline, CDR1 PRHDT and CDR2 FYEKMQ (reference sequence). The CDR3, as DNA: TGTGCCAGCAGCTTAGGCAGGGGACAACCCACTGAAGCTTTCTTT. Translated, it gives CASSLGRGQPTEAFF.

This clone appeared a single time. This rearrangement joins TRBV7-9 to TRBJ2-7; D is unresolved. The CDR3 length is 16 residues. With 1 base removed from V and 0 bases from J, the gap between germline ends came to 13 bases. The germline V gene has CDR1 SEHNR and CDR2 FQNEAQ (reference sequence). This CDR3 is CASSLEVTLPSYEQYF. In nucleotides, the CDR3 is TGTGCCAGCAGCTTAGAGGTAACGCTACCCTCCTACGAGCAGTACTTC.

CDR3 in DNA: TGTGCCAGTAGGCTAGCATCCACTGAAGCTTTCTTT. Amino acids: CASRLASTEAFF. The rearrangement uses TRBV19 and TRBJ1-1; no definite D call. V gave up 6 bases and J gave up 4 bases, with 9 bases separating them. The CDR3 is 12 residues long. CDR1 is LNHDA, CDR2 SQIVND, per germline (reference sequence).

The chain employs TRBV25-1 and TRBJ2-1; D is unclear. The ends were cut back, 6 bases at V and 0 bases at J, with 3 bases in the middle. The CDR3 contains 12 residues. Per the germline V gene, CDR1 is MGHDK and CDR2 is SYGVNS. CDR3 DNA sequence: TGTGCCAGCAGGAGCTCCTACAATGAGCAGTTCTTC. Protein sequence: CASRSSYNEQFF.

The gene calls are TRBV7-8 and TRBJ2-3; the match to TRBD1 covers 8 bases. Germline trimming cut 7 bases from V and 7 bases from J; bases unmatched to any gene: 10. The CDR3 length is 14 residues. Germline V gene sequence: CDR1 SGHVS, CDR2 FQNEAQ. CDR3 loop: CASTSSTGGNTQYF. The DNA of the CDR3 is TGTGCCAGCACCTCGAGTACAGGGGGGAATACGCAGTATTTT.

This clone has only a few counts. The J gene is TRBJ2-7, the V gene TRBV6-5, with 10 bases that match TRBD1. This CDR3 contains 14 residues. Germline trimming cut 3 bases from V and 2 bases from J; bases unmatched to any gene: 1. Germline loops: CDR1 MNHEY, CDR2 SVGAGI. The CDR3 protein is CASSYGTGAYEQYF. CDR3 DNA sequence: TGTGCCAGCAGTTATGGGACAGGGGCCTACGAGCAGTACTTC.

The CDR3 DNA reads TGTGCCAGCAGCCCCTTTAGGGGATATTATGGCTACACCTTC. Translated: CASSPFRGYYGYTF. The rearrangement links TRBV11-2 to TRBJ1-2; weak D call: TRBD1 (5 bases). The length of the CDR3 is 14 residues. Germline-derived CDR1 and CDR2 are SGHAT and FQNNGV. With 5 bases removed from V and 5 bases from J, the gap between germline ends came to 15 bases.

This chain connects TRBV7-9 to TRBJ1-5; D is undetermined. The CDR3 is 12 residues long. The V end was cut by 5 bases, the J end by 4 bases, with 6 bases between. In germline, CDR1 is SEHNR, CDR2 FQNEAQ (reference sequence). Here the CDR3 reads CASSRTNQPQHF. CDR3 DNA: TGTGCCAGCAGCAGGACTAATCAGCCCCAGCATTTT.

This clone is a singleton in its sample. The V gene is TRBV9, the J gene TRBJ2-5, with TRBD1 matching 8 bases. The CDR3 is 15 residues long. Germline CDR1 and CDR2: SGDLS and YYNGEE. Trimming at V came to 3 bases and at J to 2 bases, leaving 6 bases not matched to a gene. CDR3 sequence (DNA): TGTGCCAGCAGCGCCACGACAGGGGCTCAAGAGACCCAGTACTTC. Translated, it gives CASSATTGAQETQYF.

The J gene is TRBJ1-2, the V gene TRBV15; 7 nucleotides align to TRBD1. V lost 2 bases and J lost 2; bases outside the gene matches: 8. Germline lookup yields CDR1 LNHNV and CDR2 YYDKDF (reference sequence). The CDR3 length is 16 residues. The DNA for the CDR3 is TGTGCCACCAGCAGATCTTGGGGCAGGGGGAACTATGGCTACACCTTC. It codes for CATSRSWGRGNYGYTF. Combining the CDR3 with reference TRBV15 and TRBJ1-2 gives the whole variable domain DAMVIQNPRYQVTQFGKPVTLSCSQTLNHNVMYWYQQKSSQAPKLLFHYYDKDFNNEADTPDNFQSRRPNTSFCFLDIRSPGLGDTAMYLCATSRSWGRGNYGYTFGSGTRLTVV.

This clone was observed a few times. The CDR3 loop is CASSFFPGLIAKNIQYF. For the CDR3, the DNA is TGCGCCAGCAGCTTCTTTCCGGGCCTTATAGCCAAAAACATTCAGTACTTC. The chain has TRBV5-1 and TRBJ2-4; D ambiguous. Trimming took 2 bases from V and 0 from J, leaving 15 bases between them. CDR3 length: 17 amino acids. From germline, CDR1 is SGHRS and CDR2 YFSETQ.

The chain couples TRBV11-1 to TRBJ2-1; 11 bases match TRBD2. This CDR3 is 14 amino acids long. Germline V gene lookup returns CDR1 SGHAT and CDR2 FQDESV (reference sequence). Germline trimming cut 5 bases from V and 9 bases from J; bases unmatched to any gene: 6. CDR3 in amino acids: CASSPGLAEGEQFF. The CDR3 DNA reads as TGTGCCAGCAGCCCGGGACTAGCGGAGGGTGAGCAGTTCTTC.

This clone occurred a few times. The genes are TRBV29-1 and TRBJ2-2, with 9 bases identical to TRBD1. Germline V lookup: CDR1 SQVTM, CDR2 ANQGSEA. J was trimmed by 5 bases and V by 7 bases; bases with no gene match: 11. The CDR3 totals 15 residues. CDR3 sequence reads: CSAMSGTGFTGELFF. The CDR3 DNA sequence: TGCAGCGCTATGTCCGGGACAGGGTTTACCGGGGAGCTGTTTTTT.

This sequence joins TRBV30 and TRBJ2-2; unclear D gene. Looked up from germline, CDR1 is GTSNPN and CDR2 is SVGIG (reference sequence). This CDR3 has 12 amino acids. The V end lost 4 bases, the J end lost 5 bases, and 8 bases lay between the germline ends. The CDR3 protein is CAWKKGTGELFF. DNA of the CDR3: TGTGCCTGGAAGAAAGGGACCGGGGAGCTGTTTTTT.

This chain links TRBV29-1 with TRBJ1-2; D uncertain. Trimming took off 4 bases at V and 5 bases at J, with 5 bases between the two ends. The germline V gene has CDR1 SQVTM and CDR2 ANQGSEA. This CDR3 comprises 10 residues. CDR3 DNA sequence: TGCAGCGTTGCCGAGTATGGCTACACCTTC. Its protein is CSVAEYGYTF.

This clone was seen more than once but under ten times. The V gene is TRBV9, the J gene TRBJ1-1; no firm D call. The germline CDR1 and CDR2 sequences are SGDLS and YYNGEE. The V and J ends lost 1 base and 1 base respectively, with 5 bases between them. The CDR3 spans 13 residues. CDR3 sequence: CASSVWGNTEAFF. CDR3 in DNA: TGTGCCAGCAGCGTATGGGGGAACACTGAAGCTTTCTTT. The whole variable domain, filled in from reference TRBV9 and TRBJ1-1, reads DSGVTQTPKHLITATGQRVTLRCSPRSGDLSVYWYQQSLDQGLQFLIQYYNGEERAKGNILERFSAQQFPDLHSELNLSSLELGDSALYFCASSVWGNTEAFFGQGTRLTVV.

This chain connects TRBV5-6 to TRBJ1-2, with D unclear. Germline CDR1 SGHDT, CDR2 YYEEEE. The length of the CDR3 is 12 residues. V was clipped by 0 bases and J by 6 bases, with 6 bases between them. The CDR3 nucleotides are TGTGCCAGCAGCTTGGCCCTTGATGGCTACACCTTC. This translates into CASSLALDGYTF.

The chain is built from TRBV27 and TRBJ1-5, with D tentatively TRBD1 (5 bases). Germline CDR1 MNHEY, CDR2 SMNVEV (reference sequence). Trimming stripped 6 bases from V and 3 bases from J, with 15 bases between. The CDR3 is 15 residues long. Written as DNA, the CDR3 is TGTGCCAGCAGCATGGCCGGGGGAGTCAATCAGCCCCAGCATTTT. It translates to CASSMAGGVNQPQHF.

Notes on this clone: One end of the junction varies from germline; a read error may be responsible. This sequence joins TRBV5-1 and TRBJ1-1; D is unclear. There are 16 residues in the CDR3. Looked up from germline, CDR1 is SGHRS and CDR2 is YFSETQ. CDR3 protein: CASSFTHGPMKTEAFF. In DNA form, the CDR3 reads TGCGCCAGCAGCTTTACCCACGGACCGATGAAGACTGAAGCTTTCTTT.

The chain has TRBV7-8 and TRBJ2-2, with 13 positions matching TRBD2. CDR1 is SGHVS, CDR2 FQNEAQ, per germline. Germline trimming cut 4 bases from V and 8 bases from J; bases unmatched to any gene: 7. The length of the CDR3 is 16 residues. The CDR3, as DNA: TGTGCCAGCAGCTCCCGACTAGCGGGGGGAAGGGGGGAGCTGTTTTTT. The encoded protein is CASSSRLAGGRGELFF.

The CDR3 is CSAIATGDEQYF. DNA for the CDR3: TGCAGCGCCATTGCGACAGGGGACGAGCAGTACTTC. V is TRBV29-1 and J is TRBJ2-7, with TRBD1 matching 8 bases. Germline loops: CDR1 SQVTM, CDR2 ANQGSEA. V trimming: 7 bases; J trimming: 5 bases; junction bases outside the gene matches: 7. This CDR3 region has 12 residues.

This sequence joins TRBV13 and TRBJ2-7, with D tentatively TRBD1 or TRBD2 (5 bases each). Germline values: CDR1 PRHDT, CDR2 FYEKMQ (reference sequence). With 4 bases removed from V and 3 bases from J, the gap between germline ends came to 16 bases. This CDR3 comprises 15 residues. The CDR3 reads CASSYSGGQNYEQYF. The CDR3 DNA reads as TGTGCCAGCAGCTACAGCGGCGGACAAAACTACGAGCAGTACTTC.